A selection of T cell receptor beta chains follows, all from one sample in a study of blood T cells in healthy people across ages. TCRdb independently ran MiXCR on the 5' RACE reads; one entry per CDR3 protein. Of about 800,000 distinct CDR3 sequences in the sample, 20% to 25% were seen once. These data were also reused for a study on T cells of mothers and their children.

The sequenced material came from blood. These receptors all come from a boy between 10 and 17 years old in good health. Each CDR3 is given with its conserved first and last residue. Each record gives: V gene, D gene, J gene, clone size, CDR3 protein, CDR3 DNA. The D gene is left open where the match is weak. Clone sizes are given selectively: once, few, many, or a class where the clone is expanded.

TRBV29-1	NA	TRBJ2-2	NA	CSVQGITGECFF	TGCAGCGTCCAGGGTATTACCGGGGAGTGTTTTTTT
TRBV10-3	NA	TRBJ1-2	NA	CAISEGGPGYTF	TGTGCCATCAGTGAGGGGGGACCGGGCTACACCTTC
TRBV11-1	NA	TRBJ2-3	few	CASTDYFGTQYF	TGTGCCAGCACCGACTACTTCGGTACGCAGTATTTT
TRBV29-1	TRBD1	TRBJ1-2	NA	CSVAGTGGAGGLGYTF	TGCAGCGTAGCCGGGACAGGGGGCGCGGGAGGATTAGGCTACACCTTC
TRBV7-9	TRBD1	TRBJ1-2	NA	CASSSNTQGEYGYTF	TGTGCCAGCAGCTCCAACACCCAGGGGGAGTATGGCTACACCTTC
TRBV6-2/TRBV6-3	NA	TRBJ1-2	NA	CASRSGLTNYGYTF	TGTGCCAGCAGATCCGGGCTTACTAACTATGGCTACACCTTC
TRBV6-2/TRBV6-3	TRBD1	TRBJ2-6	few	CASSYVRDREFIGANVLTF	TGTGCCAGCAGTTACGTGCGGGACAGGGAATTTATAGGGGCCAACGTCCTGACTTTC
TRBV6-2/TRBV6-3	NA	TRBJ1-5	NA	CASSYGTLNNQPQHF	TGTGCCAGCAGTTACGGGACCCTTAACAATCAGCCCCAGCATTTT
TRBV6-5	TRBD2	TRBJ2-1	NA	CASSQRLAGVKQFF	TGTGCCAGCAGTCAAAGACTAGCGGGGGTGAAGCAGTTCTTC
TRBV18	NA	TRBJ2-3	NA	CASSRSGPPTDTQYF	TGTGCCAGCTCACGTTCCGGGCCTCCCACAGATACGCAGTATTTT
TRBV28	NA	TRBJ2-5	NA	CASSHPSQGRTQYF	TGTGCCAGCAGCCATCCCTCCCAGGGCAGGACCCAGTACTTC